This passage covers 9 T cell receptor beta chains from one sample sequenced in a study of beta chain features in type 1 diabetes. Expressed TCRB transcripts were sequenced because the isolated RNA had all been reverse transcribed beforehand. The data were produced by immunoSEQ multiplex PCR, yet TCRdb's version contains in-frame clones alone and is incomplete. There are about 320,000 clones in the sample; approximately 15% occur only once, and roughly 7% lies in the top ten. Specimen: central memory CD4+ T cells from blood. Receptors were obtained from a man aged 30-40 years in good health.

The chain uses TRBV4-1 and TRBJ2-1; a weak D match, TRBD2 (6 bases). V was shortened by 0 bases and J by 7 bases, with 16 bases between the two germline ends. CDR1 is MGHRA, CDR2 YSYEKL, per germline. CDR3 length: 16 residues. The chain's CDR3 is CASSQEGGDVKNEQFF. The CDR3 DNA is TGCGCCAGCAGCCAAGAGGGCGGGGACGTCAAAAATGAGCAGTTCTTC.

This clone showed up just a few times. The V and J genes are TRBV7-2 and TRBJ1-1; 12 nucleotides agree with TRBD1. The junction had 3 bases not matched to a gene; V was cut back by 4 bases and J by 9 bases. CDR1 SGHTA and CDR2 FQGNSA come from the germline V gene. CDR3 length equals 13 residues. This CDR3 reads CASSSGTGGKAFF. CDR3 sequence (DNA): TGTGCCAGCAGCTCGGGGACAGGGGGCAAAGCTTTCTTT.

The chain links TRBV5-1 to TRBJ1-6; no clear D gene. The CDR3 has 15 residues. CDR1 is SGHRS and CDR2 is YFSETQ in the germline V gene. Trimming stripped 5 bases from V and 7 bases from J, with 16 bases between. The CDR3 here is CASRFTMDGNSPLHF. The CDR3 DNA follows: TGCGCCAGCAGGTTCACCATGGACGGAAATTCACCCCTCCACTTT.

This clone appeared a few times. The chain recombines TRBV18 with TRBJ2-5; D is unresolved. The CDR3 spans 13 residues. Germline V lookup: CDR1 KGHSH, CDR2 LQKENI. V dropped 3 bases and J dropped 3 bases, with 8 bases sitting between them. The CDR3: CASSPLGKETQYF. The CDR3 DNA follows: TGTGCCAGCTCACCTCTGGGTAAAGAGACCCAGTACTTC.

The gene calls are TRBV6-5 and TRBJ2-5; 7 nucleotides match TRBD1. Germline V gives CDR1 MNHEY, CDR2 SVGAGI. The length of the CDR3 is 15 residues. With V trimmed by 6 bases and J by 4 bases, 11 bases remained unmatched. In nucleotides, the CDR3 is TGTGCCAGCAGCCCCCCGACAGGGTCAGGAGAGACCCAGTACTTC. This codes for CASSPPTGSGETQYF.

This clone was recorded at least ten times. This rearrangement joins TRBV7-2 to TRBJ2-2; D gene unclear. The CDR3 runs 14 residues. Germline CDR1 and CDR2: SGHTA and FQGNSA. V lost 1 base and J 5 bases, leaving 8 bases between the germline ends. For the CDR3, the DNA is TGTGCCAGCAGCTTAGAGGGCAGGACCGGGGAGCTGTTTTTT. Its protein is CASSLEGRTGELFF.

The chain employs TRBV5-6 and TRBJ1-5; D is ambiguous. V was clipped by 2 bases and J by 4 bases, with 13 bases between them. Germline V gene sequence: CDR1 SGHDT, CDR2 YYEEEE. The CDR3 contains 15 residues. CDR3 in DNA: TGTGCCAGCAGCTTCAGTTACGACGTAAATCAGCCCCAGCATTTT. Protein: CASSFSYDVNQPQHF.

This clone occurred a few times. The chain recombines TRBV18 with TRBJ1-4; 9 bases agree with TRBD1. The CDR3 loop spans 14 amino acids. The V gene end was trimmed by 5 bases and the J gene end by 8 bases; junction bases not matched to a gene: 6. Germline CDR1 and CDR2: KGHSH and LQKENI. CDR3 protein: CASSVDRGDEKLFF. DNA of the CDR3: TGTGCCAGCTCAGTGGACAGGGGCGACGAAAAACTGTTTTTT.

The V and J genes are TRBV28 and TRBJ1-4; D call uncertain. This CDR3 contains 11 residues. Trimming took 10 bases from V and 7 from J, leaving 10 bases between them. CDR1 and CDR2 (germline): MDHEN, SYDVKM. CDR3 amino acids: CATYTREKLFF. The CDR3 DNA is TGTGCCACCTATACTCGTGAAAAACTGTTTTTT.